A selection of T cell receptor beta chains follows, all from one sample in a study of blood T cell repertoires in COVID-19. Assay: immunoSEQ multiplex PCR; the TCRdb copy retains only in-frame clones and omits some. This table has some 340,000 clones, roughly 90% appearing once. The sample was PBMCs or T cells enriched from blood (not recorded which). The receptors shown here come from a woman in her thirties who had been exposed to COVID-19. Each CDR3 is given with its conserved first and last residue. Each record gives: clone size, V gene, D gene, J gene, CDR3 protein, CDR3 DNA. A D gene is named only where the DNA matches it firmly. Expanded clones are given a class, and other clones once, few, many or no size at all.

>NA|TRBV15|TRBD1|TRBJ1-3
CATSTGGFGNTIYF
TGTGCCACCAGCACAGGGGGCTTCGGAAACACCATATATTTT
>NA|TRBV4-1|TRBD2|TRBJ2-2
CASSQDRPSGGPPGDGELFF
TGCGCCAGCAGCCAAGATAGGCCTAGCGGGGGCCCTCCAGGGGACGGGGAGCTGTTTTTT
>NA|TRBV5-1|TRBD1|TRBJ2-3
CASSLPTGVSWTDTQYF
TGCGCCAGCAGCTTACCGACAGGGGTGAGTTGGACAGATACGCAGTATTTT
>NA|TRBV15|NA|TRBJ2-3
CATSRGQLETDTQYF
TGTGCCACCAGCAGAGGGCAGCTAGAAACAGATACGCAGTATTTT
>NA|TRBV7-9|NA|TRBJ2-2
CASSPRVSNTGELFF
TGTGCCAGCAGCCCGCGGGTATCGAACACCGGGGAGCTGTTTTTT
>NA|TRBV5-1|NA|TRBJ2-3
CASSFSTTDTQYF
TGCGCCAGCAGCTTCTCTACCACAGATACGCAGTATTTT
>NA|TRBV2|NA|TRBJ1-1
CASRKEVRASVRNTEAFF
TGTGCCAGCAGAAAGGAGGTTCGTGCCTCTGTTCGGAACACTGAAGCTTTCTTT
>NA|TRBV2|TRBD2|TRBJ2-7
CASERGASYEQYF
TGTGCCAGCGAGCGGGGGGCCTCCTACGAGCAGTACTTC
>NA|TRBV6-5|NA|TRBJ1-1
CASRSSPTEAFF
TGTGCCAGCAGATCCTCCCCGACTGAAGCTTTCTTT
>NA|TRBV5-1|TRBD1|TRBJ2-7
CASSLRSGTGGSYEQYF
TGCGCCAGCAGCTTAAGGTCCGGGACAGGGGGATCGTACGAGCAGTACTTC
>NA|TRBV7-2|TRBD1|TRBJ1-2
CASSSNRDRYYGYTF
TGTGCCAGCAGCTCAAACCGGGACAGATACTATGGCTACACCTTC
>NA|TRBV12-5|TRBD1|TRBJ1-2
CASGLVILQGQGEDYGYTF
TGTGCTAGTGGTTTGGTGATCCTTCAGGGACAGGGAGAGGACTATGGCTACACCTTC
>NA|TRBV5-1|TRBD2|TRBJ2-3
CASSLWRDAGGADTQYF
TGCGCCAGCAGCTTGTGGAGGGACGCGGGGGGCGCAGATACGCAGTATTTT
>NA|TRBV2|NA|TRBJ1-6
CASSSPSYNSPLHF
TGTGCCAGCAGTTCTCCTTCCTATAATTCACCCCTCCACTTT
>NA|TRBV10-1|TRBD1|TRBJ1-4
CASRLFGTGDVNEKLFF
TGCGCCAGCAGGCTCTTCGGGACAGGGGATGTGAATGAAAAACTGTTTTTT
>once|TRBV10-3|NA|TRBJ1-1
CAIQRTANTEAFF
TGTGCCATCCAACGGACAGCGAACACTGAAGCTTTCTTT
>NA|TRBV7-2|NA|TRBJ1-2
CASSLAGGAYGYTF
TGTGCCAGCAGCTTAGCAGGGGGGGCCTACGGCTACACCTTC
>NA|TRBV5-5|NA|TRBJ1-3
CASSFGGSLSGNTIYF
TGTGCCAGCAGCTTCGGGGGTTCTCTTAGCGGAAACACCATATATTTT
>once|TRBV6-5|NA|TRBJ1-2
CASTAGVHGYTF
TGTGCCAGCACCGCAGGGGTGCATGGCTACACCTTC
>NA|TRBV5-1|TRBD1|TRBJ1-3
CASTFQGGINSGNTIYF
TGCGCCAGCACCTTCCAAGGGGGCATCAACTCTGGAAACACCATATATTTT
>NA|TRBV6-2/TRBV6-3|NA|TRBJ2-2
CASSWRWDGELFF
TGTGCCAGCAGTTGGAGGTGGGACGGGGAGCTGTTTTTT
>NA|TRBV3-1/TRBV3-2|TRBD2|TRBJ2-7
CASSPTSGGLKEYF
TGTGCCAGCAGCCCAACTAGCGGGGGGCTGAAGGAGTACTTC
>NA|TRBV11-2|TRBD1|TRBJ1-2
CASSSPHGQGPYGYTF
TGTGCCAGCAGCTCCCCTCATGGACAGGGACCCTATGGCTACACCTTC
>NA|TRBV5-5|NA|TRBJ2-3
CASSPPSGPDTQYF
TGTGCCAGCAGCCCCCCCTCAGGGCCAGATACGCAGTATTTT
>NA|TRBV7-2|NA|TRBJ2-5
CASSQGQRETQYF
TGTGCCAGCAGCCAGGGACAAAGGGAGACCCAGTACTTC
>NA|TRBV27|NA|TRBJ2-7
CASRLDMSYEQYF
TGTGCCAGCAGGTTAGACATGTCCTACGAGCAGTACTTC
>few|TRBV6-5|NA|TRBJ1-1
CASSFRRDRNAEAFF
TGTGCCAGCAGTTTCAGGCGAGATAGGAATGCTGAAGCTTTCTTT
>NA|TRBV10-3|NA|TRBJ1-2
CAISESNREAGYTF
TGTGCCATCAGTGAGTCTAACAGGGAAGCAGGCTACACCTTC
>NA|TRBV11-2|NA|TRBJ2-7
CASSLDNRARSRSYEQYF
TGTGCCAGCAGCTTAGATAACAGGGCCCGAAGTCGCTCCTACGAGCAGTACTTC
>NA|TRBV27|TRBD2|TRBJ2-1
CASSLFLADYNEQFF
TGTGCCAGCAGTTTATTTCTAGCGGACTACAATGAGCAGTTCTTC
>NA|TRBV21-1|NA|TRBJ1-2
CASSPTESNYGYTF
TGTGCCAGCAGCCCGACAGAGTCTAACTATGGCTACACCTTC
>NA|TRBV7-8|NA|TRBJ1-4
CASSFRESNEKLFF
TGTGCCAGCAGCTTTAGAGAGTCCAATGAAAAACTGTTTTTT
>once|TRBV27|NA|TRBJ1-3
CASSPTVSSGNTIYF
TGTGCCAGCTCGCCTACAGTGAGCTCTGGAAACACCATATATTTT
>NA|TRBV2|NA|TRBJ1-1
CASSITDGNTEAFF
TGTGCCAGCAGTATAACTGATGGGAACACTGAAGCTTTCTTT